The entry that follows covers one T cell receptor (beta chain) sequence. In TCRdb, the RT-PCR reads were re-called with MiXCR into one record per CDR3 protein. The sample holds some 35,000 distinct CDR3 sequences, about three fifths seen once. This sample was taken from a study of yellow fever vaccine responses in identical twins. The CDR3 is 16 residues long. Germline V gene lookup returns CDR1 SGHAT and CDR2 FQDESV (reference sequence). The junction had 5 bases not matched to a gene; V was cut back by 2 bases and J by 0 bases. The chain employs TRBV11-1 and TRBJ2-3; 7 bases agree with TRBD1. This sequence originates from a woman aged 18-30 years who received the yellow fever vaccine. The sample here was T cells from blood (PBMCs), unsorted or a sorted subset (not recorded which), taken before or after yellow fever vaccination (not recorded which). The CDR3: CASSLWTGPSTDTQYF. In DNA, the CDR3 is TGTGCCAGCAGCTTATGGACAGGACCAAGCACAGATACGCAGTATTTT.